The rows below give T cell receptor beta chains drawn from one sample of a study of CD8 T cells in ankylosing spondylitis. TCRdb fed the 5' RACE reads into MiXCR, producing one record per CDR3 protein. Of 100,000 to 150,000 distinct CDR3 sequences listed, roughly a tenth are singletons. The sequencing input was blood, either unsorted or a sorted T cell fraction (not recorded which). These receptors came from a male donor with ankylosing spondylitis or in good health (not recorded which). The CDR3 runs from the conserved cysteine through the conserved F or W. The D gene is left open where the match is weak. Only part of the rows carry a size: once, few, many, or a class if the clone is expanded.

J,size,D,V,DNA,CDR3
TRBJ1-1,-,TRBD1,TRBV18,TGTGCCAGCTCCCCAATACAGGGGAGAGACACTGAAGCTTTCTTT,CASSPIQGRDTEAFF
TRBJ2-2,few,-,TRBV12-3/TRBV12-4,TGTGCCAGCGGCTTCTGGGAAGTACGGATGTTCGGAGACGGGGAGCTGTTTTTT,CASGFWEVRMFGDGELFF
TRBJ2-1,few,-,TRBV7-2,TGTGCCAGCAGCTTAGGGGGGGTAAGGCGAAATGAGCAGTTCTTC,CASSLGGVRRNEQFF
TRBJ2-7,many,TRBD1,TRBV7-2,TGTGCCAGCAGCCTCCGACAGGGGATGGACGAGCAGTACTTC,CASSLRQGMDEQYF
TRBJ1-2,-,-,TRBV28,TGTGCCAGCAGTTTCGGAGTAGCCTATGGCTACACCTTC,CASSFGVAYGYTF
TRBJ2-1,many,TRBD1,TRBV12-3/TRBV12-4,TGTGCCAGCAGTTGGGGACAGGGGGGCCTCAATGAGCAGTTCTTC,CASSWGQGGLNEQFF
TRBJ2-1,many,-,TRBV7-2,TGTGCCAGCAGCTTACCGTCGTTTGTCTCCTACAATGAGCAGTTCTTC,CASSLPSFVSYNEQFF
TRBJ2-3,many,TRBD2,TRBV20-1,TGCAGTGCTAGAGATCCGATAACGGGACTACCAATAGATACGCAGTATTTT,CSARDPITGLPIDTQYF
TRBJ2-3,many,TRBD2,TRBV12-3/TRBV12-4,TGTGCCAGCAGTTCCAGACTAGCGGGAGTGGCAGATACGCAGTATTTT,CASSSRLAGVADTQYF
TRBJ2-5,many,-,TRBV20-1,TGCAGTGCGCGGACAGCACCAAAAGAGACCCAGTACTTC,CSARTAPKETQYF
TRBJ2-3,many,-,TRBV7-2,TGTGCCAGCAGCCCAGATCTACAGGGACCCACAGATACGCAGTATTTT,CASSPDLQGPTDTQYF
TRBJ1-3,-,-,TRBV24-1,TGTGCCACCAGTGATTTGCACTGTGGAAACACCATATATTTT,CATSDLHCGNTIYF
TRBJ2-7,many,TRBD2,TRBV28,TGTGCCAGCAGGCTTAGCGGGAGGAGGTACGAGCAGTACTTC,CASRLSGRRYEQYF
TRBJ2-7,few,-,TRBV18,TGTGCCAGCTCACTCGGGACACGCTTCTCCTACGAGCAGTACTTC,CASSLGTRFSYEQYF
TRBJ2-2,many,-,TRBV29-1,TGCAGCGTTGTAGGGACGGCGAACACCGGGGAGCTGTTTTTT,CSVVGTANTGELFF
TRBJ1-6,few,-,TRBV12-3/TRBV12-4,TGTGCCAGCAAACGGTGGGGGAGCTCCTATAATTCACCCCTCCACTTT,CASKRWGSSYNSPLHF
TRBJ2-7,many,TRBD1,TRBV28,TGTGCCAGCTTTACTGGACAGGGAAATCGCGAGCAGTACTTC,CASFTGQGNREQYF
TRBJ2-7,many,-,TRBV4-1,TGCGCCAGCAGGGCGAGTAGCGGTACCTACGAGCAGTACTTC,CASRASSGTYEQYF
TRBJ2-7,many,-,TRBV29-1,TGCAGCGTTGAAGAGGGGACCTACGAGCAGTACTTC,CSVEEGTYEQYF
TRBJ1-3,many,-,TRBV7-2,TGTGCCAGCAGCTTCGCCCCAGGGCTAGGGGGAAACACCATATATTTT,CASSFAPGLGGNTIYF
TRBJ2-2,-,TRBD2,TRBV20-1,TGCAGTGCGCACGACGTGGCGGGAGAGAACACCGGGGAGCTGTTTTTT,CSAHDVAGENTGELFF
TRBJ1-4,many,-,TRBV5-1,TGCGCCAGCAGCTTGGTGCCTGCAACTAATGAAAAACTGTTTTTT,CASSLVPATNEKLFF
TRBJ1-1,many,-,TRBV3-1,TGTGCCAGCAGCCACTTCACAGGGTTTAACACTGAAGCTTTCTTT,CASSHFTGFNTEAFF
TRBJ2-7,many,TRBD2,TRBV5-1,TGCGCCAGCAGCGTGGCCGCAACAGACGGGACTAGCGACTACAACGAGCAGTACTTC,CASSVAATDGTSDYNEQYF
TRBJ2-7,many,TRBD1,TRBV27,TGTGCCAGCAGTCTTACCGGGACAGGGTTCCACGAGCAGTACTTC,CASSLTGTGFHEQYF
TRBJ1-1,few,-,TRBV20-1,TGCAGTGCTAGCGACCCGGGCAGGTCGTCGATCACTGAAGCTTTCTTT,CSASDPGRSSITEAFF
TRBJ1-6,many,-,TRBV27,TGTGCCAGCACTAGCGGGCCGGTTGGTAATTCACCCCTCCACTTT,CASTSGPVGNSPLHF
TRBJ2-7,many,-,TRBV9,TGTGCCAGCAGCGTACACGGGAGAGGCGAATACGAGCAGTACTTC,CASSVHGRGEYEQYF
TRBJ2-7,few,TRBD1,TRBV5-1,TGCGCCAGCAGCTTGGGACAGGGCCACTCCGAGCAGTACTTC,CASSLGQGHSEQYF
TRBJ2-3,many,TRBD1,TRBV29-1,TGCAGCGTTGAACGGAAGGGGACAGGGGTAACAGATACGCAGTATTTT,CSVERKGTGVTDTQYF
TRBJ2-1,-,-,TRBV11-1,TGTGCCAGCAGCCCGCAACTGGGCTACAATGAGCAGTTCTTC,CASSPQLGYNEQFF
TRBJ2-6,many,-,TRBV5-1,TGCGCCAGCAGCTTTATCCAGGGGGGAGCCTCTGGGGCCAACGTCCTGACTTTC,CASSFIQGGASGANVLTF
TRBJ2-5,many,-,TRBV6-2/TRBV6-3,TGTGCCAGCAGTTACTCGCGACAGACGTACCAAGAGACCCAGTACTTC,CASSYSRQTYQETQYF
TRBJ1-4,many,-,TRBV7-2,TGTGCCAGCAGCTTAGGTCGAGACGAAAAACTGTTTTTT,CASSLGRDEKLFF
TRBJ2-7,many,-,TRBV12-3/TRBV12-4,TGTGCCAGCAGTTTTCCCAACACCTACGAGCAGTACTTC,CASSFPNTYEQYF
TRBJ1-5,many,-,TRBV20-1,TGCAGTGCTGGCAACAGGGGCAATCAGCCCCAGCATTTT,CSAGNRGNQPQHF
TRBJ2-7,-,TRBD1,TRBV4-2,TGTGCCAGCAGCCAAGAGGGGGGGACAGGGTCCTACGAGCAGTACTTC,CASSQEGGTGSYEQYF
TRBJ1-3,many,-,TRBV15,TGTGCCACCAGCAGCAGGGTTTTTGGAAACACCATATATTTT,CATSSRVFGNTIYF
TRBJ1-1,many,-,TRBV6-2/TRBV6-3,TGTGCCAGCATCGGGCGGGGATCGAACACTGAAGCTTTCTTT,CASIGRGSNTEAFF
TRBJ2-7,-,TRBD1,TRBV11-2,TGTGCCAGCAGCCCCGTGCTTGGACAGGGGTTCGAGCAGTACTTC,CASSPVLGQGFEQYF
TRBJ2-2,many,TRBD2,TRBV11-2,TGTGCCAGCAGTCTACTAGCGGGAGGCCTCACCGGGGAGCTGTTTTTT,CASSLLAGGLTGELFF
TRBJ2-3,few,-,TRBV4-3,TGCGCCAGCAGCCAAGGTATCGGCACAGATACGCAGTATTTT,CASSQGIGTDTQYF
TRBJ2-5,-,TRBD2,TRBV9,TGTGCCAGCAGCGCCAGACCCGGACTAGCCGGCCAAGAGACCCAGTACTTC,CASSARPGLAGQETQYF
TRBJ1-3,many,-,TRBV7-8,TGTGCCAGCAGCCCTCGTGTGTGGGGGGACTCTGGAAACACCATATATTTT,CASSPRVWGDSGNTIYF
TRBJ2-1,-,TRBD2,TRBV29-1,TGCAGCGCCGAAGGCAGCGGGAGGGCCCTTCCCTACAATGAGCAGTTCTTC,CSAEGSGRALPYNEQFF
TRBJ1-1,many,-,TRBV29-1,TGCAGCGGAAAACAGGGCGGCGAGACTGAAGCTTTCTTT,CSGKQGGETEAFF
TRBJ2-2,-,TRBD2,TRBV11-2,TGTGCCAGCAGCTTCCCTGGCCTAGCGGGCATGAACACCGGGGAGCTGTTTTTT,CASSFPGLAGMNTGELFF
TRBJ2-2,many,-,TRBV20-1,TGCAGTGCTAGAGAAAGTGGGAGTGGCACCGGGGAGCTGTTTTTT,CSARESGSGTGELFF
TRBJ2-7,few,-,TRBV7-2,TGTGCCAGCAGCCTCGGGTCGAACGTGGTGCAGTACTTC,CASSLGSNVVQYF
TRBJ2-3,many,TRBD1,TRBV6-5,TGTGCCAGCAGTTACTCGGAGGGACAGGGTACAGATACGCAGTATTTT,CASSYSEGQGTDTQYF
TRBJ1-2,few,-,TRBV20-1,TGCAGTGCTCTCACGGACGGTTGGTATGGCTACACCTTC,CSALTDGWYGYTF
TRBJ1-1,many,-,TRBV20-1,TGCAGTGCTGGAGGCCAGACGAACACTGAAGCTTTCTTT,CSAGGQTNTEAFF
TRBJ1-1,many,-,TRBV5-1,TGCGCCAGCAGCGCCCCCGGGACGGCGAACACTGAAGCTTTCTTT,CASSAPGTANTEAFF
TRBJ2-1,many,-,TRBV5-1,TGCGCCAGCAGCTTGGACAGGGCCTACAATGAGCAGTTCTTC,CASSLDRAYNEQFF
TRBJ2-1,few,-,TRBV29-1,TGCAGCGTTGATTACAATGAGCAGTTCTTC,CSVDYNEQFF
TRBJ2-1,-,TRBD2,TRBV7-8,TGTGCCAGCAGCTTAGACGCGGGAGGTGCCTACAATGAGCAGTTCTTC,CASSLDAGGAYNEQFF
TRBJ2-5,-,-,TRBV28,TGTGCCAGCAGTTTAACATTATCAGAGATCCAGTACTTC,CASSLTLSEIQYF